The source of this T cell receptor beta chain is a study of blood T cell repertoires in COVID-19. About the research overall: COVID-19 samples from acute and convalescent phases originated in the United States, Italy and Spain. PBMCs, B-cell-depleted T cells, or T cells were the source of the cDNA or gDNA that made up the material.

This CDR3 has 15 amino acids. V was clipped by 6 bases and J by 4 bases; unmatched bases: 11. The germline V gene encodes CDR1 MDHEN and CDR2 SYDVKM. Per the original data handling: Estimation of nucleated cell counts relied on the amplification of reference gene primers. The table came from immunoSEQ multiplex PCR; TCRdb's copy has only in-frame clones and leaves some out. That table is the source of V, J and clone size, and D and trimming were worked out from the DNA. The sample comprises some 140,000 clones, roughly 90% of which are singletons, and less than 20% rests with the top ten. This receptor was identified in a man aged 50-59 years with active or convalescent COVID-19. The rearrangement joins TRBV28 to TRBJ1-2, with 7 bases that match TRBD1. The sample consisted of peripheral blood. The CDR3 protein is CASRAQGYGPYGYTF. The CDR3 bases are TGTGCCAGCAGGGCACAGGGGTACGGACCCTATGGCTACACCTTC.